This T cell receptor (beta chain) emerged from a study of blood T cell repertoires in COVID-19. Overall study: Some COVID-19 samples were acute and others convalescent; all came from the United States, Italy and Spain.

Sequenced by immunoSEQ multiplex PCR; TCRdb stores in-frame clones only, minus some. In the table there are about 33,000 clones, around 85% of which are singletons. Germline loops: CDR1 SEHNR, CDR2 FQNEAQ (reference sequence). V was trimmed by 5 bases and J by 4 bases, leaving 15 bases between them. CDR3 length: 14 residues. The sample was peripheral blood. The source of this sequence is a man aged 55 to 70 with active COVID-19. The chain is built from TRBV7-9 and TRBJ2-7; TRBD1 is a possible D gene (5 bases). CDR3 protein: CASSPLGARYEQYF. The CDR3 coding sequence is TGTGCCAGCAGCCCCCTAGGGGCAAGATACGAGCAGTACTTC.